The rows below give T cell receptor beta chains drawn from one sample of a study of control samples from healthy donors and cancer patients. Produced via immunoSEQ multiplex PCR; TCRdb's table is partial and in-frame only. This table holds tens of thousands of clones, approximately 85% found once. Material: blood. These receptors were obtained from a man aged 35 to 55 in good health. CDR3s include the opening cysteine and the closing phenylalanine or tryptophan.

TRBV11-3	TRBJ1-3	CASSRRWGYRADSGNTIYF
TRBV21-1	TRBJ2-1	CASSYSNSSYNEQFF
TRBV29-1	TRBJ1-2	CSVEDPGQGAYGYTF
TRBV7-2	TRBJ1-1	CASSLLGQALFNTEAFF
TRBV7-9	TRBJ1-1	CASSPRVEGWDTEAFF
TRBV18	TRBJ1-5	CASSPGQSSGPQHF
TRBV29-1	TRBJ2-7	CSVHFRDIENEQYF
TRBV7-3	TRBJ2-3	CASSFGFTGVGADTQYF
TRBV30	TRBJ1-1	CAWRPGDRSNTEAFF
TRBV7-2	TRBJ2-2	CASSLVGRAVGNTGELFF
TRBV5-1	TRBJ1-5	CASSLVPSSGGNNQPQHF
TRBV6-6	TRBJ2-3	CASSLWTGSTDTQYF
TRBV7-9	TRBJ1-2	CASSLETYFQGSYGYTF
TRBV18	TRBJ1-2	CASSPLGQNYGYTF
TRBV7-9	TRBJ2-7	CASSSVYEQYF
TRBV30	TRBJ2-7	CAWSKRDLHTGEQYF